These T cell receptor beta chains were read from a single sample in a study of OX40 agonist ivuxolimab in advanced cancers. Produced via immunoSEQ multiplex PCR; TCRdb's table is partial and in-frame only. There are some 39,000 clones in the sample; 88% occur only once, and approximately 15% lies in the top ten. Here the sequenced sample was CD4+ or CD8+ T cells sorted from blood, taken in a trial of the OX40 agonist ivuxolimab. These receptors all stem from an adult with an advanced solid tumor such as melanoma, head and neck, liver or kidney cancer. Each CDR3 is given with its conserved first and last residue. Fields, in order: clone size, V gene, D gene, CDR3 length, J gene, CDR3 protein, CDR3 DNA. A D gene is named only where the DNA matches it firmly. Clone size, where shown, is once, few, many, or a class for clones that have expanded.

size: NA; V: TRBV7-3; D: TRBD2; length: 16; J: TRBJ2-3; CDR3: CASSPSASGIPDTQYF; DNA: TGTGCCAGCAGCCCGTCGGCTAGCGGGATCCCAGATACGCAGTATTTT
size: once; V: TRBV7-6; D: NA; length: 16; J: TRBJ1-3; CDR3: CASSQEFSQSGNTIYF; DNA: TGTGCCAGCAGCCAGGAGTTTTCCCAGTCGGGAAACACCATATATTTT
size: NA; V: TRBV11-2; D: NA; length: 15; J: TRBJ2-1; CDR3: CASSLGRGSYNEQFF; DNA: TGTGCCAGCAGCTTAGGCCGGGGCTCCTACAATGAGCAGTTCTTC
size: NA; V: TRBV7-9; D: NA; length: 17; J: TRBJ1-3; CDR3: CASSLGGGAVDGNTIYF; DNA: TGTGCCAGCAGCTTAGGGGGAGGGGCCGTCGATGGAAACACCATATATTTT
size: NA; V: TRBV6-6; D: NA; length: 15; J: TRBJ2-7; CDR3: CASSYSRRFSDEQYF; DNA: TGTGCCAGCAGTTACTCGAGAAGGTTCAGCGACGAGCAGTACTTC
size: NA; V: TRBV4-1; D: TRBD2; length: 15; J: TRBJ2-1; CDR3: CASTPRGGVVDEQFF; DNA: TGCGCCAGCACCCCCCGCGGGGGGGTGGTTGATGAGCAGTTCTTC
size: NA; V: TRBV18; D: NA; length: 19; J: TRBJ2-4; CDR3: CASSPPGTDYFSAKNIQYF; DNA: TGTGCCAGCTCACCCCCCGGGACGGACTATTTCTCTGCCAAAAACATTCAGTACTTC
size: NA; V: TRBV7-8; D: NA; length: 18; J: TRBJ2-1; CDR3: CASSWSRDPKHSYNEQFF; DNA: TGTGCCAGCAGCTGGAGCCGGGACCCCAAACACTCCTACAATGAGCAGTTCTTC
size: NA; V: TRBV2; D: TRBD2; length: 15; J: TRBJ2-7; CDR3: CASRASGRASYEQYF; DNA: TGTGCCAGCAGGGCGAGCGGGAGGGCCTCCTACGAGCAGTACTTC
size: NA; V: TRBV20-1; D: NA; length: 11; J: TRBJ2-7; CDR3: CSASHRDEQYF; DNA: TGCAGTGCTAGTCACAGGGACGAGCAGTACTTC